This TCR beta chain was identified in a study of T-cell memory formation after mild COVID-19. Study context: TCR clustering was largely donor specific. Points from the study as a whole: Nothing confirmed that second-wave clones peaking on day 37 were specific for SARS-CoV-2.

After 5'RACE with constant-segment primers, TCR alpha and TCR beta cDNA libraries carrying sample barcodes and UMIs were obtained. TCRdb passed the 5' RACE reads through MiXCR, listing each CDR3 protein once. Here the sample spans about 600,000 distinct CDR3 sequences, about 22% being singletons. This clonotype was seen only a few times. As yet, its antigen is unknown. V was pared by 5 bases and J by 9 bases, with 10 bases of the junction left unmatched. There are 14 residues in the CDR3. Germline assignment: CDR1 MNHEY and CDR2 SMNVEV (reference sequence). The clonotype originates from an adult woman who had mild COVID-19 (a few samples of this study predate the infection). Cell type and time point are not known. Sequences were obtained from PBMCs or a T cell subset sorted from them (not recorded which). The chain combines TRBV27 with TRBJ2-1; the match to TRBD1 covers 7 bases. CDR3 sequence (DNA): TGTGCCAGCAGTACGACGACAGGGTATCGTGAGCAGTTCTTC. Translating gives CASSTTTGYREQFF.